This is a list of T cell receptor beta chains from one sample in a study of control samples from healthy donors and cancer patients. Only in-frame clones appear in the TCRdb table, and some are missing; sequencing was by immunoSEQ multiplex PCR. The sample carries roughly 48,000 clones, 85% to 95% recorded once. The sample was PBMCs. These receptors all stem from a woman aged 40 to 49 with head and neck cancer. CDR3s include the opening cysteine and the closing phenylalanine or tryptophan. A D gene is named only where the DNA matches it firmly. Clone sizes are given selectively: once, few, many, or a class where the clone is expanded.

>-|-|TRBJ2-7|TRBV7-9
TGTGCCAGCAGCGGCATTTACGAGCAGTACTTC
CASSGIYEQYF
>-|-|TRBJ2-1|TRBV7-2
TGTGCCAGCTACCCAAGGGATCCCATTTACAATGAGCAGTTCTTC
CASYPRDPIYNEQFF
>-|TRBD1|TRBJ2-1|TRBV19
TGTGCCAGTAGTTCAGGACAGGGCAACAATGAGCAGTTCTTC
CASSSGQGNNEQFF
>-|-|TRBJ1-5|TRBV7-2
TGTGCCAGCAGCGCCCCCGGTATGAGCAATCAGCCCCAGCATTTT
CASSAPGMSNQPQHF
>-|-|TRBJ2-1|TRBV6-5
TGTGCCAGCAGCCTCGAGCCGAGCTCCTACAATGAGCAGTTCTTC
CASSLEPSSYNEQFF
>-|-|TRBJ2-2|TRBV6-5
TGTGCCAGCAGACCCACAGGGACGAACACCGGGGAGCTGTTTTTT
CASRPTGTNTGELFF
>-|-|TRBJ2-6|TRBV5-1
TGCGCCAGCAGCTTAATCCCGCTGAGCTCTGGGGCCAACGTCCTGACTTTC
CASSLIPLSSGANVLTF
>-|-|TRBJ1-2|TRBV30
TGTGCCTGGAGTGTATTAGGGGGATATGGCTACACCTTC
CAWSVLGGYGYTF
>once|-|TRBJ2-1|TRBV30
TGTGCCTGGAGTGGTCAAGGGCGGAATGAGCAGTTCTTC
CAWSGQGRNEQFF
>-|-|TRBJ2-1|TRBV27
TGTGCCAGCAGTTTAAGTTATTCCTACAATGAGCAGTTCTTC
CASSLSYSYNEQFF
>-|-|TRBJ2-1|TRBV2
TGTGCCAGCATTCTAGAATCCTACAATGAGCAGTTCTTC
CASILESYNEQFF
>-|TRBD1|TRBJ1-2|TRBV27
TGTGCCAGCAGTTCCCGGACAGGGTCGGATGGCTACACCTTC
CASSSRTGSDGYTF
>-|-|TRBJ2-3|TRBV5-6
TGTGCCAGCAGCCCTAATACCGCAGATACGCAGTATTTT
CASSPNTADTQYF
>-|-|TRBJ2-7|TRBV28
TGTGCCAGCAGTTTGGTATCCCTACCTCAACCACCGGAGCAGTACTTC
CASSLVSLPQPPEQYF
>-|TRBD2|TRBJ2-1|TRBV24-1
TGTGCCACCAGTGGGCTAGCGGGAGAGTCGGATGAGCAGTTCTTC
CATSGLAGESDEQFF
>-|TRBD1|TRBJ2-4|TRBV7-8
TGTGCCAGCAGCCAGGGACAGATAGCCAAAAACATTCAGTACTTC
CASSQGQIAKNIQYF
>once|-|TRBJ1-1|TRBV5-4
TGTGCCAGCAGCTCCCCGGCAGGGAACACTGAAGCTTTCTTT
CASSSPAGNTEAFF
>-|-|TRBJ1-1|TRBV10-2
TGCGCCACCTTCCTAAGGGAGAACACTGAAGCTTTCTTT
CATFLRENTEAFF
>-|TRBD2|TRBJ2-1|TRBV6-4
TGTGCCAGCAGTGACTCTGGGGGACTAGACGTCAATGAGCAGTTCTTC
CASSDSGGLDVNEQFF
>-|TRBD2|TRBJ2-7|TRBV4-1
TGCGCCAGCAGCCAATCCGGGACTAGCGCCTCCTACGAGCAGTACTTC
CASSQSGTSASYEQYF
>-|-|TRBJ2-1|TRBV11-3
TGTGCCAGCAGCTTAAACCCCTTATTGGGCTCCTACAATGAGCAGTTCTTC
CASSLNPLLGSYNEQFF
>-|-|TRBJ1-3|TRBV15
TGTGCCACCAGCAGAGATCATATAGTCTCTGGAAACACCATATATTTT
CATSRDHIVSGNTIYF
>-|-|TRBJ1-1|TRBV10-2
TGCGCCAGCAGTGCCTCGGGGGAGGGGAACACTGAAGCTTTCTTT
CASSASGEGNTEAFF
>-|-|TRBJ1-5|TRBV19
TGTGCCAGTAGTATAAACAGGGAGGAGTATCAGCCCCAGCATTTT
CASSINREEYQPQHF
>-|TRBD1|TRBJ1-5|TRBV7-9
TGTGCCAGCAGTTATACAGGGGGTAACAATCAGCCCCAGCATTTT
CASSYTGGNNQPQHF
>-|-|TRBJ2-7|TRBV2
TGTGCCAGCAGTGTGGGCAGGGACCACGAGCAGTACTTC
CASSVGRDHEQYF
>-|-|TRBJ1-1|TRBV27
TGTGCCAGCCGGCGGGGAGGGGAGATCCACACTGAAGCTTTCTTT
CASRRGGEIHTEAFF
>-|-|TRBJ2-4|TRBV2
TGTGCCAGCAGAGACGAGTACAAAAACATTCAGTACTTC
CASRDEYKNIQYF
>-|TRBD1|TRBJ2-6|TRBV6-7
TGTGCCAGCAGTTACGAGGGGACAGGGGAGAACAACGTCCTGACTTTC
CASSYEGTGENNVLTF
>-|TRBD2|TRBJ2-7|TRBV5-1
TGCGCCAGCAGCTTGGTGGCTAGCGGGACTCTAATCTACGAGCAGTACTTC
CASSLVASGTLIYEQYF
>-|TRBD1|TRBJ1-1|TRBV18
TGTGCCAGCTCACGGGACAGGAAGAACACTGAAGCTTTCTTT
CASSRDRKNTEAFF
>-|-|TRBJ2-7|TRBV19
TGTGCCAGTAGTATAGATTCGGCAGTGTACGAGCAGTACTTC
CASSIDSAVYEQYF
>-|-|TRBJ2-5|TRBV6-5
TGTGCCAGCAGTCATCGGGGGATCCAAGAGACCCAGTACTTC
CASSHRGIQETQYF
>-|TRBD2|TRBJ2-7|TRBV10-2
TGCGCCAGCAGTGAGGGGGGGGTAGCCTACGAGCAGTACTTC
CASSEGGVAYEQYF
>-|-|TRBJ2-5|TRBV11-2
TGTGCCAGCAGCATTAAATTGGGAGCTAAAGAGACCCAGTACTTC
CASSIKLGAKETQYF
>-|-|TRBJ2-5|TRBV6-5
TGTGCCAGCACCCCACCCCGGGGCACCCAGTACTTC
CASTPPRGTQYF
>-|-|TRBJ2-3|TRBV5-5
TGTGCCAGCCCGGGAACCACCACAGATACGCAGTATTTT
CASPGTTTDTQYF
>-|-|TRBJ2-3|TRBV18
TGTGCCAGCTCACCAGACTACCTCAGCACAGATACGCAGTATTTT
CASSPDYLSTDTQYF
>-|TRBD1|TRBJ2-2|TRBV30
TGTGCCTGGAGTGTATTAGGACAGGGCAACACCGGGGAGCTGTTTTTT
CAWSVLGQGNTGELFF
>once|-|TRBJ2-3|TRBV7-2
TGTGCCAGCAGCCCGCTCCGCGGGAAGCGAGATACGCAGTATTTT
CASSPLRGKRDTQYF
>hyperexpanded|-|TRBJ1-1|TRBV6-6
TGTGCCAGCAGTTACCAGGGAATGAGGACTGAAGCTTTCTTT
CASSYQGMRTEAFF